These 8 T cell receptor beta chains originate from one sample sequenced in a study of T cell responses to AZD1222 COVID-19 vaccine. Repertoires were generated with immunoSEQ multiplex PCR, while TCRdb's copy carries only in-frame clones and drops some. The data show approximately 120,000 clones, with more than 70% seen just once and 10% held by the top ten. The sequenced sample was peripheral blood, obtained on day 0 of AZD1222 vaccination. The receptors stem from an adult in good health.

Only one count was recorded for this clone. This rearrangement joins TRBV27 to TRBJ1-4, with unresolved D. The V end was cut by 3 bases, the J end by 3 bases, with 8 bases between. The CDR3 extends over 14 amino acids. The germline gives CDR1 MNHEY, CDR2 SMNVEV (reference sequence). The chain's CDR3 is CASSFGGANEKLFF. CDR3 in DNA: TGTGCCAGCAGTTTTGGAGGTGCTAATGAAAAACTGTTTTTT.

The CDR3 loop reads CASSYMGSPFEQYF. The DNA for the CDR3 is TGTGCCAGCAGTTACATGGGGTCCCCGTTCGAGCAGTACTTC. This rearrangement joins TRBV6-2 or TRBV6-3 to TRBJ2-7; D remains unclear. Between the trimmed V and J ends, which lost 2 bases and 6 bases, there was a span of 14 bases. Germline V gene data show CDR1 as MNHEY and CDR2 as SVGEGT. There are 14 residues in the CDR3.

CDR3 in DNA: TGCGCCAGCAGCCAAGAACTAGCGGGAACCTACGAGCAGTACTTC. As protein: CASSQELAGTYEQYF. The chain combines TRBV4-3 with TRBJ2-7; TRBD2 aligns across 10 bases. There are 15 residues in the CDR3. J was trimmed by 2 bases and V by 0 bases; bases with no gene match: 1. Germline-derived CDR1 and CDR2 are LGHNA and YSLEER.

The V call is TRBV2, the J call TRBJ2-3; no firm D call. The CDR3 has 14 residues. The germline CDR1 and CDR2 sequences are SNHLY and FYNNEI. V gave up 5 bases and J gave up 0 bases, with 9 bases separating them. The CDR3 loop is CASSKTLSTDTQYF. The DNA for the CDR3 is TGTGCCAGCAGTAAGACTCTTAGCACAGATACGCAGTATTTT.

The chain has TRBV5-1 and TRBJ2-1, with D possibly being TRBD2 (6 bases). This CDR3 is built from 16 residues. CDR1 SGHRS and CDR2 YFSETQ come from the germline V gene. With 4 bases removed from V and 4 bases from J, the gap between germline ends came to 18 bases. Here the CDR3 DNA reads TGCGCCAGCAGCCCCGGCTGGGGAGCGGGTTACAATGAGCAGTTCTTC. Translation gives CASSPGWGAGYNEQFF.

The chain uses TRBV7-2 and TRBJ1-1; D is unclear. The CDR3 extends over 13 amino acids. Germline CDR1 reads SGHTA; CDR2 reads FQGNSA. The ends were cut back, 2 bases at V and 0 bases at J, with 4 bases in the middle. In DNA form, the CDR3 reads TGTGCCAGCAGCTTAAGGATGAACACTGAAGCTTTCTTT. This sequence encodes CASSLRMNTEAFF.

Only one count was recorded for this clone. CDR3 region: CASSLGGKLSNQPQHF. Written as DNA, the CDR3 is TGTGCCAGCAGCTTGGGGGGAAAACTTAGCAATCAGCCCCAGCATTTT. The gene calls are TRBV5-4 and TRBJ1-5, with unresolved D. The CDR3 covers 16 residues. The germline CDR1 and CDR2 sequences are SGHNT and YYREEE (reference sequence). V shed 0 bases and J shed 0 bases, with 10 bases lying between them.

This clone occurred once. This chain uses TRBV6-6 with TRBJ1-2; TRBD1 is a possible D gene (5 bases). V lost 4 bases to trimming and J lost 4 bases, with 16 bases between them. The CDR3 has 15 residues. Germline V gene lookup returns CDR1 MNHNY and CDR2 SVGAGI (reference sequence). The CDR3 protein is CASSSPGGFFYGYTF. For the CDR3, the DNA is TGTGCCAGCAGTTCCCCCGGGGGTTTCTTCTATGGCTACACCTTC.